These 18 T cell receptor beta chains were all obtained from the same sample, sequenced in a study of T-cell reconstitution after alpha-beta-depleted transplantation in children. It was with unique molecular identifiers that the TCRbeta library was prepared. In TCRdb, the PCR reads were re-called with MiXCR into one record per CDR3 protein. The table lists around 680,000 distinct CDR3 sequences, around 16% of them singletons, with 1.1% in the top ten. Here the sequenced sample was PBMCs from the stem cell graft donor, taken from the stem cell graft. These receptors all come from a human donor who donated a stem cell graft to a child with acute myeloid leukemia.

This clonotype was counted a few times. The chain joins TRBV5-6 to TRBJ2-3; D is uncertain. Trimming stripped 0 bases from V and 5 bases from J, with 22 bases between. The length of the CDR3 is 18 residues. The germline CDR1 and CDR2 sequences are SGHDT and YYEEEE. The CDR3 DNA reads TGTGCCAGCAGCTTGGCTGTAGGCTACGCCTATCTTAGAGATACGCAGTATTTT. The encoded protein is CASSLAVGYAYLRDTQYF.

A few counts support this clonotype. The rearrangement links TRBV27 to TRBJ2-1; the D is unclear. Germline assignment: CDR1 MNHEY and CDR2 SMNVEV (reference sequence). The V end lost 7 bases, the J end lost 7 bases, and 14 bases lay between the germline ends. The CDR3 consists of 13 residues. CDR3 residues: CASTPRPGNEQFF. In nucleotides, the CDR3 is TGTGCCAGCACCCCGAGGCCCGGGAATGAGCAGTTCTTC.

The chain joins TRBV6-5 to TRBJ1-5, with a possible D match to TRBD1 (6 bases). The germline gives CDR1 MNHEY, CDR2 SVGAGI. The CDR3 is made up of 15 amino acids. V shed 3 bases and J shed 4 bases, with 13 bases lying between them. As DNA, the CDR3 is TGTGCCAGCAGTTATACACAGGGTGATAATCAGCCCCAGCATTTT. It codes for CASSYTQGDNQPQHF.

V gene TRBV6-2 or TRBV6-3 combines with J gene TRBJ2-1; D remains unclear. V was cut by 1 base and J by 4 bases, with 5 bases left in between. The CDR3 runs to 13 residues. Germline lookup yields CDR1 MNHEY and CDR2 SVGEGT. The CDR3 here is CASSYFQYNEQFF. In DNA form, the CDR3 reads TGTGCCAGCAGTTACTTTCAGTACAATGAGCAGTTCTTC.

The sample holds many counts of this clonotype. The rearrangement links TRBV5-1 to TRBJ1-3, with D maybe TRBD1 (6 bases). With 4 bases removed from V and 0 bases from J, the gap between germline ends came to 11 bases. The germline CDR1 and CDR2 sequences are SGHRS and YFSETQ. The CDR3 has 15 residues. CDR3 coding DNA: TGCGCCAGCAGCGTGGACAGACTCTCTGGAAACACCATATATTTT. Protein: CASSVDRLSGNTIYF. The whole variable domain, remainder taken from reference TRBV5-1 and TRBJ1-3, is KAGVTQTPRYLIKTRGQQVTLSCSPISGHRSVSWYQQTPGQGLQFLFEYFSETQRNKGNFPGRFSGRQFSNSRSEMNVSTLELGDSALYLCASSVDRLSGNTIYFGEGSWLTVV.

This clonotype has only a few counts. Written as DNA, the CDR3 is TGCAGTGCTAGAGATTTCGGCCTATCAGATGGCTACACCTTC. This sequence encodes CSARDFGLSDGYTF. This rearrangement joins TRBV20-1 to TRBJ1-2; D is undetermined. V was shortened by 0 bases and J by 6 bases, with 14 bases between the two germline ends. This CDR3 spans 14 amino acids. Germline V gene data show CDR1 as DFQATT and CDR2 as SNEGSKA (reference sequence).

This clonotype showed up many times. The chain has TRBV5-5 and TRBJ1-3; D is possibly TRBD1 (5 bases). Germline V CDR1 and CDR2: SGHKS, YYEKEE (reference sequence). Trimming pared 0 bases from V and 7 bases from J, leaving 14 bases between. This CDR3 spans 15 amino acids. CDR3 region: CASSLEGTGWNTIYF. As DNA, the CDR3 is TGTGCCAGCAGCTTGGAAGGGACGGGATGGAACACCATATATTTT.

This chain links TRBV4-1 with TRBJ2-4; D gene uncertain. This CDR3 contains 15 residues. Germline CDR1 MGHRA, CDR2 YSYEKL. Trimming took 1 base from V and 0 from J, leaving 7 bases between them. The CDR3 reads CASSQGFIAKNIQYF. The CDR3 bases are TGCGCCAGCAGCCAAGGGTTTATAGCCAAAAACATTCAGTACTTC.

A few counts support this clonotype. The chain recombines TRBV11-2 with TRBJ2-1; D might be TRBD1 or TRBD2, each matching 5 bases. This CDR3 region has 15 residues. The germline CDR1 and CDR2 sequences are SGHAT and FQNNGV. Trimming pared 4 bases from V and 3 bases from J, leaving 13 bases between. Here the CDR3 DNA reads TGTGCCAGCAGCTCCCGGGGCCAGCACTACAATGAGCAGTTCTTC. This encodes CASSSRGQHYNEQFF.

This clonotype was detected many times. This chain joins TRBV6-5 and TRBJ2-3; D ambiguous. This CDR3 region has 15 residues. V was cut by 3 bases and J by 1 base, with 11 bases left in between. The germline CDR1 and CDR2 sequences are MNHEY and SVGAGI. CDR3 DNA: TGTGCCAGCAGTTATGAAGGAATCCGCACAGATACGCAGTATTTT. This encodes CASSYEGIRTDTQYF.

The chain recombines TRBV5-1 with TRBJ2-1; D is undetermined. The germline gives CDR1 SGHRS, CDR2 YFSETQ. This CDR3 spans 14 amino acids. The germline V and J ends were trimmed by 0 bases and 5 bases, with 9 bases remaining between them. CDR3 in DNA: TGCGCCAGCAGCTTGGTTGCGTTAAACAATGAGCAGTTCTTC. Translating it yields CASSLVALNNEQFF.

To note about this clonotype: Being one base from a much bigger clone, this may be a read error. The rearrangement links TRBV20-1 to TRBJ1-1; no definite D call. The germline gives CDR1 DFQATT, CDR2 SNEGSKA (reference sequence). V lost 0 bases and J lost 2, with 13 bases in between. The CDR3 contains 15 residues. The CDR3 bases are TGCAGTGCTAGAGATCCCCGGGCAGACAACACTGAAGCTTTCTTT. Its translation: CSARDPRADNTEAFF.

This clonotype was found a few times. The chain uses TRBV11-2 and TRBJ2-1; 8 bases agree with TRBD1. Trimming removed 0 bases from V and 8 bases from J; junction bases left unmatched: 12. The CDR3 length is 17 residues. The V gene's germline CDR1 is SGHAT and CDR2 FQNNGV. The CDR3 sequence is CASSLEGGTGPWDEQFF. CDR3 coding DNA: TGTGCCAGCAGCTTAGAAGGAGGGACAGGTCCTTGGGATGAGCAGTTCTTC. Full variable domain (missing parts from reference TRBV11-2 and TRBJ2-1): EAGVAQSPRYKIIEKRQSVAFWCNPISGHATLYWYQQILGQGPKLLIQFQNNGVVDDSQLPKDRFSAERLKGVDSTLKIQPAKLEDSAVYLCASSLEGGTGPWDEQFFGPGTRLTVL.

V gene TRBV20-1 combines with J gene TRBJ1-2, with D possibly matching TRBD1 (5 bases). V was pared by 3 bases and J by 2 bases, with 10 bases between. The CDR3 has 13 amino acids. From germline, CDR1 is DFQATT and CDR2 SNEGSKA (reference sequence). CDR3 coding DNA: TGCAGTGCTAGCGGGACCGCGAACTATGGCTACACCTTC. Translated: CSASGTANYGYTF.

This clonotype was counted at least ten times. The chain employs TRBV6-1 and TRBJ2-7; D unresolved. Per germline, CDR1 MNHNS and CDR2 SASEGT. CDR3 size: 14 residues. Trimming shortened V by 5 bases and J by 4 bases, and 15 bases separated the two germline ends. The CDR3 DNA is TGTGCCAGCAGTAAAGAGACGGCGACGTACGAGCAGTACTTC. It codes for CASSKETATYEQYF.

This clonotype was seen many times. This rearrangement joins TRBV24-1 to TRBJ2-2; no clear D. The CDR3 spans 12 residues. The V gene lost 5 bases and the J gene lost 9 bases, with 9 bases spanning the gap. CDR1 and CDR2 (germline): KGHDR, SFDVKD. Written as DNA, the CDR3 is TGTGCCACCAGTGGAGAAGGTCGGGAGCTGTTTTTT. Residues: CATSGEGRELFF.

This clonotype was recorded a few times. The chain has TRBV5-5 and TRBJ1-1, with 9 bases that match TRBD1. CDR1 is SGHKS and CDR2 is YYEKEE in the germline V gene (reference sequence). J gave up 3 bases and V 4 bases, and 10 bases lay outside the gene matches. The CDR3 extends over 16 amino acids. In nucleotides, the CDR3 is TGTGCCAGCAGCCTTACAGGGGGCCTGGGTCACACTGAAGCTTTCTTT. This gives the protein CASSLTGGLGHTEAFF.

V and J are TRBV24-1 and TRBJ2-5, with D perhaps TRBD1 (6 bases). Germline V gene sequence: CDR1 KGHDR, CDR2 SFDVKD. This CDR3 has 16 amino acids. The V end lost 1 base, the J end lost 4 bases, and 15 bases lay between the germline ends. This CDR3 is CATSDFTGQFPETQYF. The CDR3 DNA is TGTGCCACCAGTGATTTCACCGGACAGTTTCCAGAGACCCAGTACTTC.